Below are 22 T cell receptor beta chains sequenced from a single sample in a study of cytomegalovirus exposure and HLA in healthy donors listed by TCRdb under 2017. The protocol used for the library was the immunoSEQ multiplex PCR assay. For the multiplex PCR, a mixture combining 60 forward primers for TCR Vbeta segments and 13 reverse primers for TCR Jbeta segments was used. TCRdb took over this immuneACCESS table, retaining in-frame rearrangements with V and J assigned. Such tables are incomplete; in checked studies, under half of the missing clones stem from an unresolved V gene, and the remainder is unexplained. The sample has almost 80,000 clones on record, roughly two thirds of them singletons. Less than 8% of the sample rests with the top ten. Sample: PBMCs. Receptor source: a woman between 50 and 59 years old in good health and CMV-seropositive.

This clone appeared a few times. V gene TRBV9 combines with J gene TRBJ2-7; 12 nucleotides line up with TRBD1. CDR1 SGDLS and CDR2 YYNGEE come from the germline V gene. V shed 4 bases and J 6 bases; nucleotides not matched to a gene: 5. The CDR3 spans 14 residues. The CDR3 DNA reads TGTGCCAGCAGCCAAGGGACAGGGGGCTTCGAGCAGTACTTC. Translated, it gives CASSQGTGGFEQYF.

The gene calls are TRBV10-3 and TRBJ1-3; D gene ambiguous. Germline values: CDR1 ENHRY, CDR2 SYGVKD. The CDR3 sequence is 13 residues long. V gave up 6 bases and J gave up 2 bases, with 8 bases separating them. This CDR3 is CAISSEAGNTIYF. CDR3 bases: TGTGCCATCAGCTCAGAAGCTGGAAACACCATATATTTT.

The gene calls are TRBV7-2 and TRBJ1-1; the D is unclear. The CDR3 sequence is 13 residues long. V lost 1 base, J lost 3 bases, and 6 bases lay in between. The germline gives CDR1 SGHTA, CDR2 FQGNSA. CDR3 DNA sequence: TGTGCCAGCAGCTTAGTCGAGGACACTGAAGCTTTCTTT. Translated, it gives CASSLVEDTEAFF.

The chain is built from TRBV4-2 and TRBJ2-7; the D gene is possibly TRBD2 (6 bases). V gave up 5 bases and J gave up 2 bases, with 16 bases separating them. The CDR3 totals 15 residues. Germline V lookup: CDR1 LGHNA, CDR2 YNFKEQ. The CDR3 region is CASSFTSRPPYEQYF. CDR3 in DNA: TGTGCCAGCAGCTTTACTAGCCGCCCCCCCTACGAGCAGTACTTC.

This clone showed up just once. J is TRBJ2-1 and V is TRBV18; D remains unclear. This CDR3 is built from 15 residues. Deletions cut 3 bases from V and 0 bases from J, with 9 bases between. Per germline, CDR1 KGHSH and CDR2 LQKENI. The CDR3 nucleotides are TGTGCCAGCTCACCGATTACTATCTCCTACAATGAGCAGTTCTTC. Protein: CASSPITISYNEQFF.

A few counts support this clone. This chain's CDR3 is CASSVGRLVGGEKLFF. The DNA of the CDR3 is TGTGCCAGCAGCGTAGGACGGCTTGTAGGGGGTGAAAAACTGTTTTTT. This rearrangement joins TRBV9 to TRBJ1-4, with TRBD1 as a possible D gene (6 bases). Germline V CDR1 and CDR2: SGDLS, YYNGEE. V was clipped by 0 bases and J by 7 bases, with 16 bases between them. CDR3 length: 16 residues.

The chain employs TRBV18 and TRBJ1-1; possible D gene TRBD1, 6 bases. The CDR3 covers 15 residues. Per the germline V gene, CDR1 is KGHSH and CDR2 is LQKENI. Trimming pared 4 bases from V and 8 bases from J, leaving 20 bases between. In nucleotides, the CDR3 is TGTGCCAGCTCACTAACGGACAGCCAGCTGGGGGAAGCTTTCTTT. It codes for CASSLTDSQLGEAFF.

This clone was seen a single time. The rearrangement joins TRBV29-1 to TRBJ1-2; D gene ambiguous. The CDR3 runs 12 residues. V lost 7 bases, J lost 3 bases, and 12 bases lay in between. In germline, CDR1 is SQVTM, CDR2 ANQGSEA. CDR3 sequence (DNA): TGCAGCGATACAGACACGGACTATGGCTACACCTTC. Translation gives CSDTDTDYGYTF. The variable domain in full, completed from reference TRBV29-1 and TRBJ1-2, reads SAVISQKPSRDICQRGTSLTIQCQVDSQVTMMFWYRQQPGQSLTLIATANQGSEATYESGFVIDKFPISRPNLTFSTLTVSNMSPEDSSIYLCSDTDTDYGYTFGSGTRLTVV.

V usage is TRBV11-1 and J usage is TRBJ2-2; TRBD1 agrees at 7 bases. CDR1 and CDR2 (germline): SGHAT, FQDESV (reference sequence). The CDR3 runs to 14 residues. V lost 5 bases, J lost 6 bases, and 6 bases stayed unmatched. The CDR3 DNA reads as TGTGCCAGCAGCGTTACAGGGGTCTCCGGGGAGCTGTTTTTT. Its translation is CASSVTGVSGELFF.

Only a few counts were recorded for this clone. This chain connects TRBV18 to TRBJ2-6; the D gene is possibly TRBD1 (6 bases). The CDR3 is made up of 17 amino acids. Per the germline V gene, CDR1 is KGHSH and CDR2 is LQKENI. The V gene lost 8 bases and the J gene lost 2 bases, with 19 bases spanning the gap. Here the CDR3 reads CASSPSYREPGANVLTF. In nucleotides, the CDR3 is TGTGCCAGCAGCCCGTCTTACAGGGAGCCTGGGGCCAACGTCCTGACTTTC. The full variable domain, its missing parts supplied by reference TRBV18 and TRBJ2-6, is NAGVMQNPRHLVRRRGQEARLRCSPMKGHSHVYWYRQLPEEGLKFMVYLQKENIIDESGMPKERFSAEFPKEGPSILRIQQVVRGDSAAYFCASSPSYREPGANVLTFGAGSRLTVL.

The CDR3 sequence is CASSKGATANTGELFF. The CDR3 region has the DNA TGTGCCAGCAGCAAAGGGGCGACAGCGAACACCGGGGAGCTGTTTTTT. This chain connects TRBV7-6 to TRBJ2-2, with D perhaps TRBD1 (5 bases). The germline V gene has CDR1 SGHVS and CDR2 FNYEAQ. This CDR3 spans 16 amino acids. V lost 5 bases to trimming and J lost 0 bases, with 13 bases between them.

This clone was counted only a few times. The V gene is TRBV6-5, the J gene TRBJ1-5; 11 bases align to TRBD1. Germline assignment: CDR1 MNHEY and CDR2 SVGAGI. The CDR3 extends over 12 amino acids. V gave up 5 bases and J gave up 15 bases; unmatched junction bases: 6. Here the CDR3 reads CASSATGTGGHF. The CDR3 region has the DNA TGTGCCAGCAGTGCAACCGGGACAGGGGGGCATTTT.

The V call is TRBV15, the J call TRBJ1-2, with D uncertain. Trimming shortened V by 1 base and J by 4 bases, and 10 bases separated the two germline ends. Germline V gives CDR1 LNHNV, CDR2 YYDKDF (reference sequence). CDR3 size: 14 residues. The CDR3 here is CATSRGGGSYGYTF. The CDR3 DNA follows: TGTGCCACCAGCAGAGGCGGAGGGAGCTATGGCTACACCTTC.

This clone was observed a handful of times. This chain joins TRBV5-1 and TRBJ2-1; 9 nucleotides match TRBD2. The V gene's germline CDR1 is SGHRS and CDR2 YFSETQ. V lost 3 bases to trimming and J lost 2 bases; unmatched junction nucleotides: 6. This CDR3 contains 16 residues. CDR3 DNA: TGCGCCAGCAGCTCCTGGACTAGCGCGGCCTACAATGAGCAGTTCTTC. Its translation: CASSSWTSAAYNEQFF.

This clone has more than one count but fewer than ten. The V gene is TRBV7-9, the J gene TRBJ1-5, with 7 positions matching TRBD1. The junction had 5 bases not matched to a gene; V was cut back by 7 bases and J by 2 bases. The CDR3 contains 14 residues. Germline assignment: CDR1 SEHNR and CDR2 FQNEAQ (reference sequence). This CDR3 reads CASNAGTGNQPQHF. Written as DNA, the CDR3 is TGTGCCAGCAACGCCGGGACAGGCAATCAGCCCCAGCATTTT.

The rearrangement links TRBV27 to TRBJ1-6; 9 positions match TRBD1. Trimming at V came to 4 bases and at J to 2 bases, leaving 6 bases not matched to a gene. CDR3 size: 17 residues. The germline gives CDR1 MNHEY, CDR2 SMNVEV (reference sequence). The CDR3 spells CASSSGTGSPYNSPLHF. Written as DNA, the CDR3 is TGTGCCAGCAGTTCCGGGACAGGGAGCCCCTATAATTCACCCCTCCACTTT.

This chain joins TRBV15 and TRBJ1-6; 7 bases align to TRBD1. Trimming cost V 2 bases and J 6 bases; bases outside gene matches: 7. The CDR3 consists of 16 residues. Germline V CDR1 and CDR2: LNHNV, YYDKDF (reference sequence). For the CDR3, the DNA is TGTGCCACCAGCAGACCCACCGGACAGGTTAATTCACCCCTCCACTTT. Translating it yields CATSRPTGQVNSPLHF.

The rearrangement joins TRBV9 to TRBJ2-3; 13 positions match TRBD2. The CDR3 loop spans 16 amino acids. CDR1 is SGDLS and CDR2 is YYNGEE in the germline V gene. V lost 3 bases, J lost 3 bases, and 4 bases stayed unmatched. CDR3 coding DNA: TGTGCCAGCAGCGACCCGACTAGCGGGGGGACAGATACGCAGTATTTT. Encoded protein: CASSDPTSGGTDTQYF. Full variable domain (missing parts from reference TRBV9 and TRBJ2-3): DSGVTQTPKHLITATGQRVTLRCSPRSGDLSVYWYQQSLDQGLQFLIQYYNGEERAKGNILERFSAQQFPDLHSELNLSSLELGDSALYFCASSDPTSGGTDTQYFGPGTRLTVL.

The chain joins TRBV7-8 to TRBJ2-7; D is ambiguous. The germline CDR1 and CDR2 sequences are SGHVS and FQNEAQ. V dropped 8 bases and J dropped 3 bases, with 14 bases sitting between them. The CDR3 extends over 13 amino acids. CDR3 in amino acids: CASSLASYYEQYV. CDR3 in DNA: TGTGCCAGCTCCTTGGCCAGCTACTACGAGCAGTACGTC.

The V and J genes are TRBV7-9 and TRBJ2-3; the D gene is possibly TRBD2 (5 bases). Trimming stripped 6 bases from V and 6 bases from J, with 10 bases between. CDR1 is SEHNR and CDR2 is FQNEAQ in the germline V gene (reference sequence). The CDR3 is 12 amino acids. The CDR3 spells CASSPEGDTQYF. CDR3 coding DNA: TGTGCCAGCAGTCCAGAGGGCGATACGCAGTATTTT.

The chain uses TRBV19 and TRBJ2-1; the D gene is possibly TRBD2 (5 bases). The germline V gene encodes CDR1 LNHDA and CDR2 SQIVND (reference sequence). V shed 3 bases and J shed 0 bases, with 12 bases lying between them. This CDR3 has 16 amino acids. This chain's CDR3 is CASSIVGLSSYNEQFF. The CDR3 DNA reads as TGTGCCAGTAGTATTGTAGGACTGAGCTCCTACAATGAGCAGTTCTTC.

The V gene is TRBV6-1, the J gene TRBJ1-2; perhaps TRBD1 as D (6 bases). The CDR3 has 15 residues. V lost 6 bases to trimming and J lost 3 bases, with 17 bases between them. CDR1 and CDR2 (germline): MNHNS, SASEGT. In nucleotides, the CDR3 is TGTGCCAGCAGCACACTACAGGGTGTAGACTATGGCTACACCTTC. As protein: CASSTLQGVDYGYTF.